This T cell receptor beta chain emerged from a study of blood T cell repertoires in COVID-19. Profiled with immunoSEQ multiplex PCR; TCRdb holds only in-frame clones, not every one. The table includes under 250,000 clones, 80% to 90% detected once. V was clipped by 1 base and J by 3 bases, with 13 bases between them. The CDR3 is 15 amino acids. The V gene's germline CDR1 is LNHDA and CDR2 SQIVND (reference sequence). This TCR came from a woman under 30 in a cohort exposed to, infected with or recovered from COVID-19 (not recorded which). The genes are TRBV19 and TRBJ2-7; tentatively, D is TRBD2 (6 bases). The sample was PBMCs or T cells enriched from blood (not recorded which). The CDR3 region is CASSIGRGRDYEQYF. CDR3 nucleotide sequence: TGTGCCAGTAGTATAGGGAGGGGCAGGGACTACGAGCAGTACTTC.